The clone carrying this TCR beta chain has ten or more counts. This sample is part of a study of regulatory T cells in long-lasting Graves disease. Indicated time point: newly diagnosed GD, antithyroid drugs for less than 3 months. RNA from PBMCs was the source of the TCR library. The CDR3 has 16 amino acids. Trimming took off 1 base at V and 3 bases at J, with 10 bases between the two ends. TCR beta libraries were built with iRepertoire HTBI primers and Arm-PCR of CDR3 regions. TCRdb recomputed calls from the multiplex PCR reads with MiXCR, one row per CDR3 protein. Among around 400,000 distinct CDR3 sequences listed, roughly 16% were seen once.

The clonotype was recovered from a female donor with Graves disease. The rearrangement links TRBV12-3 or TRBV12-4 to TRBJ1-6; tentatively, D is TRBD1 (5 bases). This sample comprised peripheral blood mononuclear cells (PBMCs), obtained at new diagnosis, from a patient treated with antithyroid drugs. The CDR3: CASSLVGRIYNSPLHF. DNA for the CDR3: TGTGCCAGCAGTTTAGTGGGGCGAATCTATAATTCACCCCTCCACTTT.